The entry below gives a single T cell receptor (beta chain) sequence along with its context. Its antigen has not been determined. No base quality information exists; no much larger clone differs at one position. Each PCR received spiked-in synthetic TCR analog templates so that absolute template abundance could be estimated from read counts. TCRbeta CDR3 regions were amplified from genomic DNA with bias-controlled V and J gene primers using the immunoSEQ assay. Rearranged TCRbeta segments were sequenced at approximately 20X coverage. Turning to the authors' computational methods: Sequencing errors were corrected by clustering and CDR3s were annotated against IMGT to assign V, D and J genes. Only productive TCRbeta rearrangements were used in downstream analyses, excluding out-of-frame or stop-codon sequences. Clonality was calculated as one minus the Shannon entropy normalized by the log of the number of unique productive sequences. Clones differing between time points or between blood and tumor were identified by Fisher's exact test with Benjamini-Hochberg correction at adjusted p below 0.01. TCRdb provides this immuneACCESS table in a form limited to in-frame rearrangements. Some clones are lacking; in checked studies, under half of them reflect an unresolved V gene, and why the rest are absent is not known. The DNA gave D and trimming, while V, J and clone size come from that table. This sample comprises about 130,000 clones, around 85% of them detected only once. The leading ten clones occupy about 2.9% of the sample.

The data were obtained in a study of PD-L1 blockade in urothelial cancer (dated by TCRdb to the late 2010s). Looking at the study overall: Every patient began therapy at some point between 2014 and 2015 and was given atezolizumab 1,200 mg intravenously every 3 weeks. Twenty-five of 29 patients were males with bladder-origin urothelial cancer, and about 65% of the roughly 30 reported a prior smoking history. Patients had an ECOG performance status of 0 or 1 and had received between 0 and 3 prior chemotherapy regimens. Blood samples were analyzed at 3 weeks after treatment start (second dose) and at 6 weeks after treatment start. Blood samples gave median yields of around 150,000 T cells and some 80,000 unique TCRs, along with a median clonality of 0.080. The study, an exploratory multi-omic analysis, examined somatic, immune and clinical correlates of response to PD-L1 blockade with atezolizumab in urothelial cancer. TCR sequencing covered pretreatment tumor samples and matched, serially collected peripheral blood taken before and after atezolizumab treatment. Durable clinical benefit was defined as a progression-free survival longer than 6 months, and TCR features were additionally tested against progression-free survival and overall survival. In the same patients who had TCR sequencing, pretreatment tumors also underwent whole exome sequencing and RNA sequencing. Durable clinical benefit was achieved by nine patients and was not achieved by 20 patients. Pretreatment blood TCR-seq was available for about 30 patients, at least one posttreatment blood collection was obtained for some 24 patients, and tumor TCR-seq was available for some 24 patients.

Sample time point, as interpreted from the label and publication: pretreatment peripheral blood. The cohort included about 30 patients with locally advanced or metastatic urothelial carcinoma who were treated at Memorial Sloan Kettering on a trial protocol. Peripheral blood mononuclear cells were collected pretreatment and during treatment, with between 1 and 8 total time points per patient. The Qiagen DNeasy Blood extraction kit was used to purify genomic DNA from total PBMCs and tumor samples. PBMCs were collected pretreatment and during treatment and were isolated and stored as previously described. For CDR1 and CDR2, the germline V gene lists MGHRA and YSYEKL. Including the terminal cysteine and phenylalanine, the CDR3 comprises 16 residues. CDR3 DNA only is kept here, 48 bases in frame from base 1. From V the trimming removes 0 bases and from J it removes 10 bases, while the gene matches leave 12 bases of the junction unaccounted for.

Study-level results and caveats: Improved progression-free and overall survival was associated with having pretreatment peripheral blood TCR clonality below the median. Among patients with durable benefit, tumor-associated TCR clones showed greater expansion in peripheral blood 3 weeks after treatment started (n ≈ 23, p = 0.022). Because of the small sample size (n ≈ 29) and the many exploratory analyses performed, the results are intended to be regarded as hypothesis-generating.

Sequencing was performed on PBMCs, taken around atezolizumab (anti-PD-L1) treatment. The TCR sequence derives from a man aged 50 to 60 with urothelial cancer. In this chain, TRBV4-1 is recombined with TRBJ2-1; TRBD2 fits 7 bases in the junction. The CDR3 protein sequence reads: CASSQDGDRGVLEQFF. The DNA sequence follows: TGCGCCAGCAGCCAAGATGGGGACCGGGGGGTCTTGGAGCAGTTCTTC.